This paragraph reports one T cell receptor (beta chain). CDR1 is MNHEY, CDR2 SVGAGI, per germline. The CDR3 spans 10 residues. The V gene lost 6 bases and the J gene lost 14 bases, with 8 bases spanning the gap. This entry comes from a study of blood T cell repertoires in COVID-19. Study-level information: From T cells, B-cell-depleted T cells, or PBMCs came the material, which was cDNA or gDNA.

Only in-frame clones appear in the TCRdb table, and some are missing; sequencing was by immunoSEQ multiplex PCR. The sample has 200,000 to 300,000 clones; around 81% are singletons. This TCR came from a young man who had recovered from COVID-19. The source material was peripheral blood. The chain joins TRBV6-5 to TRBJ1-6; D unresolved. The CDR3 is CASRTTALHF. The CDR3 nucleotides are TGTGCCAGCAGGACTACGGCCCTCCACTTT.